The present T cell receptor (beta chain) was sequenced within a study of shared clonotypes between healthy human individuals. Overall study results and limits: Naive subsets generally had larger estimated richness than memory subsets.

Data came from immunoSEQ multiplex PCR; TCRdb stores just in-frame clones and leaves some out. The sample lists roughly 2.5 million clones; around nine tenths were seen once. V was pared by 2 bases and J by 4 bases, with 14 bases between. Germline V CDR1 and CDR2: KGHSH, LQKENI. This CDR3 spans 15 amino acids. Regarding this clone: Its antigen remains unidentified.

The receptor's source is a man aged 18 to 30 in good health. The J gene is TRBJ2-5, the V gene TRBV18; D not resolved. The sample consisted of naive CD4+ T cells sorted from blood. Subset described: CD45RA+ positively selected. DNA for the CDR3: TGTGCCAGCTCACCATTCGATTCGACCGGAGAGACCCAGTACTTC. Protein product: CASSPFDSTGETQYF.